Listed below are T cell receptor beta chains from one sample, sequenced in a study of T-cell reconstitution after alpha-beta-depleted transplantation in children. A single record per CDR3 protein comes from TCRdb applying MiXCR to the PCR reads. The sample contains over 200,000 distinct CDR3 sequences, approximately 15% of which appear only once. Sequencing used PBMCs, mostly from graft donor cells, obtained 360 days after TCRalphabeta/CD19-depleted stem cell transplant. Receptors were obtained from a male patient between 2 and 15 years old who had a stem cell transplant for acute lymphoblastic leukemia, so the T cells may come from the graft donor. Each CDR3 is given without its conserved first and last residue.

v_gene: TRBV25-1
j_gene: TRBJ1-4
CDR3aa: ASSLEGDSNEKLF

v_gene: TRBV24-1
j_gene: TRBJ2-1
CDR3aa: ATSTELYNEQF

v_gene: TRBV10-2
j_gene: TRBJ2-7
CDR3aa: ATSRGTGHEQY

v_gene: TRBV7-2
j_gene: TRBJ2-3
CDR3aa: ASSLPRDSSTDTQY

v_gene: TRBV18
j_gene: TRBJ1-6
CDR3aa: ASSPATNSPLH

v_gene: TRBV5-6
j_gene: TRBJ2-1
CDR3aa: ASSWTGLGEQF

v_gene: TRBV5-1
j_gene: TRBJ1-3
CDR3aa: ASSWGETGNTIY

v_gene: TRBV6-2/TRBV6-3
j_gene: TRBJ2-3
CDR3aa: ASGELPFTDTQY

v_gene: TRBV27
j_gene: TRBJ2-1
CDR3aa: ASRPQNDRTGLVSSYNEQF

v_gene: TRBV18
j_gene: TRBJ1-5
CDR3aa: ASSPFRGVSGGNQPQH

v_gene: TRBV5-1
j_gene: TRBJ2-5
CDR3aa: ASSQRLGAQETQY

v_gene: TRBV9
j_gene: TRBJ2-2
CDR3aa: ASSLRQVNTGELF

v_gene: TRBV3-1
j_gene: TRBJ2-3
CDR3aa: ASSQVIRRRGDIDTQY

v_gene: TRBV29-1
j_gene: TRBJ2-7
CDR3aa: SVNSGSSYEQY

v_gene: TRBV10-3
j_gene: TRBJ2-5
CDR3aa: AISESGWEGQETQY

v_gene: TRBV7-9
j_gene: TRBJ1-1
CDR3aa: ASSNPPPLGKAF

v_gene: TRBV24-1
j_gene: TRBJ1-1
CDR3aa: ATSGLYRGYMNTEAF

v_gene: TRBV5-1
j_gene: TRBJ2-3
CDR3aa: ASSLVAGGLNTQY

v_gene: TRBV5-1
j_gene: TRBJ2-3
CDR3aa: ASSLLPGDTQY

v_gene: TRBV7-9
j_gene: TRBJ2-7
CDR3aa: ASSQRGRGRIYEQY

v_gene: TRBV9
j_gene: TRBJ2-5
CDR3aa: ASSVGTSIQETQY

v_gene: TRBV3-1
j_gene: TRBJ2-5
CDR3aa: ASSRGTSETQY

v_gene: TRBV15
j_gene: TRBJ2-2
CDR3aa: ATSSRVAGGPGELF

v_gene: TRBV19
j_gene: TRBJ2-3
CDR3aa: ASRDPATDTQY

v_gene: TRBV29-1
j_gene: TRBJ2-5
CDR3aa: SVVLERIKETQY

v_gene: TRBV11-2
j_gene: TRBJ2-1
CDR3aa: ASSSPTGTGKNEQF

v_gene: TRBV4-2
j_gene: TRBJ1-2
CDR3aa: ASSQGTHGYT

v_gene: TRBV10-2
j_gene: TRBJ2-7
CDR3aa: ASSDRPSYEQY

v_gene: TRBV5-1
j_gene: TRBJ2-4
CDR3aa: ASSFLSGGLAKNIQY

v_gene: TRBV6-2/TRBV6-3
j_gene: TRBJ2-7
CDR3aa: ASSYGGQGFEQY

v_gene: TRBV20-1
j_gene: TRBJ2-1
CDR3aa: SADRQADSSYNEQF

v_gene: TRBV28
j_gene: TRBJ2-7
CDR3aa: ASRAGTGAGGSEQY

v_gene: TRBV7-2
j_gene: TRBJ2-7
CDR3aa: ASSPSRGGAQY

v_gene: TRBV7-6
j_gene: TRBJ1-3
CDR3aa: ASSSRSPVNTIY

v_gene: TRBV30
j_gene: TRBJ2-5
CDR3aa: AWSRPSGGVVQETQY

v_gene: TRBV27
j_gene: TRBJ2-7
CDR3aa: ASSYAGDNEQY

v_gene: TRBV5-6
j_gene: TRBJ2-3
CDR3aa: ASSLTPGDMADTQY

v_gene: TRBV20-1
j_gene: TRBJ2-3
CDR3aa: SASVAESTDTQY

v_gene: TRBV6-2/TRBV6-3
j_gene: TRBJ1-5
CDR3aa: ASSYPGQGGRNQPQH

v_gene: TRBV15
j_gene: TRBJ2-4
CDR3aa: ATSKTISDIQY

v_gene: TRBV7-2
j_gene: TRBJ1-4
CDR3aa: ASSLWVGATNEKLF

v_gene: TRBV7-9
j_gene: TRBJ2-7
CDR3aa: ASSLALQGRGNYEQY